This record concerns one T cell receptor beta chain sequence. These data are taken from a study of CD8+ T cells in alopecia areata. The overall study: Treatment comprised oral tofacitinib, 5 to 10 mg twice daily, in treated patients.

Sorted populations comprised CD4+ and CD8+ T cells obtained from PBMCs. Sequencing used cDNA as its template, made by extracting RNA and reverse transcribing it. Libraries were prepared by immunoSEQ multiplex PCR; TCRdb keeps only in-frame clonotypes and omits some of them. The table has roughly 140,000 clones, 45% to 55% seen once; the top ten hold approximately 19%. The CDR3 is 14 amino acids. The V gene's germline CDR1 is LGHNA and CDR2 YSLEER. J gave up 3 bases and V 4 bases, and 5 bases lay outside the gene matches. The clonotype comes from a human donor with alopecia areata. The chain combines TRBV4-3 with TRBJ1-1, with TRBD1 identical over 7 bases. Sequenced material: CD8+ T cells sorted from blood, taken at week 0. CDR3 residues: CASSPQGVDTEAFF. The CDR3 coding sequence is TGCGCCAGCAGCCCGCAGGGGGTTGACACTGAAGCTTTCTTT.